These 12 T cell receptor beta chains came from one sample sequenced in a study of T cell responses to AZD1222 COVID-19 vaccine (dated by TCRdb to the early 2020s). Libraries were constructed by the immunoSEQ multiplex PCR assay. TCRdb retrieved this table from immuneACCESS and kept in-frame rearrangements only. Not all clones are present; in checked studies, unresolved V genes account for under half, and no reason is known for the remainder. The sample yields around 88,000 clones; approximately 89% were counted once. The ten largest make up about 2.7% of the sample. The time point tag for this specimen amounts to: baseline before first vaccination. The meaning of the sample's treatment or condition label: meningococcal conjugate vaccine given as trial control. The source material was peripheral blood, sampled on day 0 of MenACWY control vaccination. These receptors all stem from an adult in good health.

This clone is a singleton in its sample. The chain links TRBV4-2 to TRBJ2-4, with D perhaps TRBD2 (5 bases). V was cut by 0 bases and J by 7 bases, with 10 bases left in between. This CDR3 has 14 amino acids. In germline, CDR1 is LGHNA, CDR2 YNFKEQ. CDR3 region: CASSQEASLNIQYF. CDR3 nucleotides: TGTGCCAGCAGCCAAGAGGCTAGCTTGAACATTCAGTACTTC.

The V call is TRBV28, the J call TRBJ1-1, with a tentative D call TRBD1 (5 bases). The V gene lost 7 bases and the J gene lost 6 bases, with 21 bases spanning the gap. Germline V CDR1 and CDR2: MDHEN, SYDVKM. The CDR3 is 15 residues long. This CDR3 is CASTTSVGPGAEAFF. Written as DNA, the CDR3 is TGTGCCAGCACCACCTCCGTGGGGCCGGGTGCTGAAGCTTTCTTT.

J is TRBJ2-3 and V is TRBV10-2; D ambiguous. This CDR3 region has 13 residues. The V end was cut by 2 bases, the J end by 4 bases, with 7 bases between. Germline CDR1 reads WSHSY; CDR2 reads SAAADI. Written as DNA, the CDR3 is TGCGCCAGCAGTGAGGCTTGGCCAGATACGCAGTATTTT. Translating it yields CASSEAWPDTQYF.

The chain carries TRBV6-5 and TRBJ1-1; the match to TRBD1 covers 7 bases. Trimming cost V 6 bases and J 1 base; bases outside gene matches: 5. The CDR3 length is 14 residues. Germline values: CDR1 MNHEY, CDR2 SVGAGI. Written as DNA, the CDR3 is TGTGCCAGCAGACGGGACAGACGGAACACTGAAGCTTTCTTT. As protein: CASRRDRRNTEAFF.

This chain joins TRBV11-2 and TRBJ1-1; 8 bases match TRBD1. The CDR3 sequence is 14 residues long. Germline V gene lookup returns CDR1 SGHAT and CDR2 FQNNGV. With 5 bases clipped from V and 4 bases from J, the junction kept 6 bases outside the gene matches. CDR3 loop: CASSPGQGGTEAFF. The CDR3 coding sequence is TGTGCCAGCAGCCCTGGACAGGGAGGCACTGAAGCTTTCTTT.

This chain joins TRBV4-3 and TRBJ2-7, with D perhaps TRBD2 (6 bases). CDR1 and CDR2 (germline): LGHNA, YSLEER. CDR3 length equals 17 residues. The V end lost 0 bases, the J end lost 2 bases, and 17 bases lay between the germline ends. CDR3: CASSQEGLGREAYEQYF. The DNA of the CDR3 is TGCGCCAGCAGCCAAGAAGGCTTGGGCAGGGAGGCCTACGAGCAGTACTTC.

The chain is built from TRBV6-5 and TRBJ1-4, with 7 bases identical to TRBD1. Trimming took 6 bases from V and 0 from J; bases not matched to a gene: 1. Germline V gene lookup returns CDR1 MNHEY and CDR2 SVGAGI. This CDR3 spans 14 amino acids. In DNA form, the CDR3 reads TGTGCCAGCAGGACAGGGTCAACTAATGAAAAACTGTTTTTT. It encodes CASRTGSTNEKLFF.

The chain uses TRBV7-2 and TRBJ2-2; D is possibly TRBD1 (5 bases). This CDR3 is built from 14 residues. The ends were cut back, 6 bases at V and 1 base at J, with 9 bases in the middle. Germline lookup yields CDR1 SGHTA and CDR2 FQGNSA. The CDR3 loop is CASRLTVNTGELFF. The CDR3 DNA sequence: TGTGCCAGCAGGCTGACAGTGAACACCGGGGAGCTGTTTTTT.

The V gene is TRBV10-1, the J gene TRBJ2-3; the match to TRBD1 covers 12 bases. V lost 7 bases to trimming and J lost 4 bases; unmatched junction nucleotides: 6. Germline V CDR1 and CDR2: WNHNN, SYGVQD (reference sequence). This CDR3 spans 15 amino acids. Here the CDR3 DNA reads TGCGCCAGCAAAGCGGGACAGGGGGCCTCAGATACGCAGTATTTT. Its protein product is CASKAGQGASDTQYF.

V gene TRBV2 combines with J gene TRBJ1-1; D call uncertain. Germline-derived CDR1 and CDR2 are SNHLY and FYNNEI. The CDR3 totals 12 residues. V lost 8 bases and J lost 0, with 7 bases in between. The CDR3 region is CASGRLNTEAFF. The CDR3 DNA reads as TGTGCCAGCGGCCGACTGAACACTGAAGCTTTCTTT.

The chain has TRBV24-1 and TRBJ2-1, with no clear D. Trimming left V 4 bases short and J 5 bases short, with 8 bases between. Germline V gene data show CDR1 as KGHDR and CDR2 as SFDVKD. The CDR3 extends over 13 amino acids. The CDR3 sequence is CATSDIINNEQFF. The CDR3 DNA is TGTGCCACCAGTGACATAATAAACAATGAGCAGTTCTTC.

The J gene is TRBJ1-1, the V gene TRBV27; D remains ambiguous. The CDR3 length is 15 residues. The ends were cut back, 2 bases at V and 1 base at J, with 11 bases in the middle. The germline V gene has CDR1 MNHEY and CDR2 SMNVEV (reference sequence). Here the CDR3 reads CASSLVSVGNTEAFF. CDR3 sequence (DNA): TGTGCCAGCAGTTTAGTGTCGGTGGGGAACACTGAAGCTTTCTTT.